This TCR beta chain was sequenced in a study of T cells in localized non-small cell lung cancer (dated by TCRdb to the early 2020s). Looking at the study overall: The study analyzed T cell repertoires of roughly 220 early-stage NSCLC patients, comparing tumors and uninvolved tumor-adjacent lungs. The mean age of the NSCLC patients was about 62 years, with fewer than 150 men and 85 to 110 women. The cohort consisted of approximately 240 treatment-naive NSCLC patients whose localized lung tumors had been resected.

Overall study results and their limits: The highest T cell clonality was observed in uninvolved tumor-adjacent lung, where clonality exceeded that of tumor, suggesting that antigenic responses were more focused in uninvolved tumor-adjacent lung. Higher blood T cell density associated with longer overall survival, while higher adjacent-lung clonality associated with shorter survival. Because of the exploratory design, TCR variables were selected using unadjusted p-values without false-discovery rate correction. Because multi-region tumor sequencing was not done, intratumor heterogeneity could not be ruled out. A median of roughly 60 of the top 100 tumor clones were detected in paired uninvolved adjacent lung, and about 29 of these tumor clones were also found among the top 100 clones of the paired uninvolved adjacent lung.

TCR beta CDR3 regions were sequenced from DNA using the immunoSEQ Assay. Under the source paper's analysis protocol: To compute T cell density, TCR beta template counts were normalized to usable DNA, which was estimated by amplifying housekeeping genes. Richness was estimated with the preseqR package, extrapolating to 400,000 templates for PBMC samples and 120,000 templates for tissue samples. Clonality was taken to be one minus Pielou's evenness. To identify tissue-enriched TCRs, differential abundance testing was run on productive amino-acid clonotypes with a minimum total count of 5 and an alpha of 0.1. Repertoire overlap between compartments was quantified with the Jaccard Index and Morisita Overlap Index. TCR beta CDR3s were clustered by GLIPH together with public tetramer-defined viral CDR3s, and at least three viral sequences plus V-gene enrichment were required for viral motifs. Not all clones reach the TCRdb copy of this immuneACCESS table, which keeps in-frame sequences only. Checked studies attribute under half of the gap to unresolved V genes and leave the rest unexplained. V and J calls plus clone size are reproduced from that table; the DNA served to infer D and trimming. The sample has 15,000 to 25,000 clones on record, approximately 90% of them singletons. 4% to 5% of the sample lies in the top ten.

At diagnosis, tumor, uninvolved tumor-adjacent lung and peripheral blood were collected and then preserved as a mix of FFPE and fresh-frozen material. For TCR repertoire profiling, blood samples were analyzed as peripheral blood mononuclear cells. Only a few counts were recorded for this clone. No cognate antigen has been identified for it. Base-call qualities are not available, and no considerably larger clone is one nucleotide away. This specimen was peripheral blood, taken before any cancer treatment. The clonotype was recovered from a male donor at least 60 years old with stage I squamous cell lung carcinoma.

The CDR3: CASSESVATTDTQYF. The nucleotides read TGCGCCAGCAGTGAGTCGGTGGCCACCACAGATACGCAGTATTTT. The chain was built from TRBV10-2 and TRBJ2-3, with the identity of the D gene unclear. The germline V gene supplies CDR1 WSHSY and CDR2 SAAADI. The CDR3 runs 15 amino acids, cysteine and phenylalanine included. Of all the DNA, just the CDR3 is kept, 45 bases in frame from base 1. The V end loses 0 bases and the J end loses 2 bases, and a stretch of 9 bases separates them.